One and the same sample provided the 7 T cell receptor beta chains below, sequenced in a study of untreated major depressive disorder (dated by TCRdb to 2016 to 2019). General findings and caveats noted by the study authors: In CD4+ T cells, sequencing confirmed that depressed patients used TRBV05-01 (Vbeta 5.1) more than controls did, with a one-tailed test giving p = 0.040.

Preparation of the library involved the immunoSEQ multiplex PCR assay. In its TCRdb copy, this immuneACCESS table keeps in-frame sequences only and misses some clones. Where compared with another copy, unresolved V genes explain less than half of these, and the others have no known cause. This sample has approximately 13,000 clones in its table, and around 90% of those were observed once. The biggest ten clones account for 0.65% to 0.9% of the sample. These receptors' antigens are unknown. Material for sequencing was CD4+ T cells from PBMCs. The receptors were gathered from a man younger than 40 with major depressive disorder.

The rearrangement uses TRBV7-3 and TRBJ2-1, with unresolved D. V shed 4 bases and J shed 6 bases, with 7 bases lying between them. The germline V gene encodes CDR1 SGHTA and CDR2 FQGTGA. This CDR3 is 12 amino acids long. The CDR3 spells CASSSGSNEQFF. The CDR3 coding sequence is TGTGCCAGCAGCTCCGGCAGCAATGAGCAGTTCTTC.

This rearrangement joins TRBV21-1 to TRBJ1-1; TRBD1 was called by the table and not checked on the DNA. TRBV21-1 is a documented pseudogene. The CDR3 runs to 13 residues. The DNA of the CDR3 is TGTGCCAGCACACAAAAAATGAACACTGAAGCTTTCTTT. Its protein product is CASTQKMNTEAFF.

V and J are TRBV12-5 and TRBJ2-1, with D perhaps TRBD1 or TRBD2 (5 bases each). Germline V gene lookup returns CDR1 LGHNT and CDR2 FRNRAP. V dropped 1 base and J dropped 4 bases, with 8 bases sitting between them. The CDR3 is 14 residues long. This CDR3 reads CASGLAGTYNEQFF. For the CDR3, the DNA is TGTGCTAGTGGTTTGGCGGGGACGTACAATGAGCAGTTCTTC. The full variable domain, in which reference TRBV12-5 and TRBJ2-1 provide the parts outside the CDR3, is DARVTQTPRHKVTEMGQEVTMRCQPILGHNTVFWYRQTMMQGLELLAYFRNRAPLDDSGMPKDRFSAEMPDATLATLKIQPSEPRDSAVYFCASGLAGTYNEQFFGPGTRLTVL.

In DNA form, the CDR3 reads TGTGCCAGCAGCTTAGGCAACGGACTCACAGATACGCAGTATTTT. It translates to CASSLGNGLTDTQYF. The V call is TRBV7-6, the J call TRBJ2-3, with D perhaps TRBD2 (5 bases). CDR3 size: 15 residues. The V end lost 1 base, the J end lost 2 bases, and 10 bases lay between the germline ends. Germline V gives CDR1 SGHVS, CDR2 FNYEAQ. Combining the CDR3 with reference TRBV7-6 and TRBJ2-3 gives the whole variable domain GAGVSQSPRYKVTKRGQDVALRCDPISGHVSLYWYRQALGQGPEFLTYFNYEAQQDKSGLPNDRFSAERPEGSISTLTIQRTEQRDSAMYRCASSLGNGLTDTQYFGPGTRLTVL.

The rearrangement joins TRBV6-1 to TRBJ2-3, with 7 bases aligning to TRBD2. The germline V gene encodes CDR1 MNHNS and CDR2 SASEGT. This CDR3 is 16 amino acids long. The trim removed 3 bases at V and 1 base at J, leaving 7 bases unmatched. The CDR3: CASSDPQGGGTDTQYF. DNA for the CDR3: TGTGCCAGCAGTGATCCCCAGGGAGGGGGCACAGATACGCAGTATTTT.

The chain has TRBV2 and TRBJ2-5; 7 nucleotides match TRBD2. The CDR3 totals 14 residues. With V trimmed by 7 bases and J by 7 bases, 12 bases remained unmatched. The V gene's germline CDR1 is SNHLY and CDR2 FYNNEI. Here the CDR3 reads CASKASGGPGTQYF. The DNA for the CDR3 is TGTGCCAGCAAGGCTAGCGGTGGCCCGGGGACCCAGTACTTC.

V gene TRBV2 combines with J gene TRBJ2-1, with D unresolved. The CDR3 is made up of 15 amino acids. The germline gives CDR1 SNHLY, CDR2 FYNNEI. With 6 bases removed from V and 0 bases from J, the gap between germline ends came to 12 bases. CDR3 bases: TGTGCCAGCAGCGAAACGCTCAGCTCCTACAATGAGCAGTTCTTC. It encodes CASSETLSSYNEQFF.